This passage covers 24 T cell receptor beta chains from one sample sequenced in a study of graft-versus-host responses after intestinal transplantation. Some clones are missing from TCRdb's copy, which holds only in-frame ones; the method was immunoSEQ multiplex PCR. The table records some 10,000 clones, approximately 92% of them present only once. This sample comprised PBMCs, obtained approximately 69 days after transplant. These receptors originate from a human patient who received an intestinal transplant, so some T cells may come from the graft donor.

V is TRBV4-1 and J is TRBJ2-3, with TRBD1 matching 8 bases. Germline trimming cut 4 bases from V and 4 bases from J; bases unmatched to any gene: 13. Germline V gives CDR1 MGHRA, CDR2 YSYEKL. There are 17 residues in the CDR3. CDR3 bases: TGCGCCAGCAGCCCCCTCGGTTCGGCAGGGGGCGCAGATACGCAGTATTTT. Residues: CASSPLGSAGGADTQYF.

The chain has TRBV27 and TRBJ2-7; TRBD2 matches 12 bases. The CDR3 has 15 amino acids. Unmatched junction bases numbered 0, after V lost 3 bases and J lost 0 bases. Germline V lookup: CDR1 MNHEY, CDR2 SMNVEV (reference sequence). CDR3 sequence: CASSLTSGSSYEQYF. Here the CDR3 DNA reads TGTGCCAGCAGTTTGACTAGCGGGAGCTCCTACGAGCAGTACTTC.

The rearrangement uses TRBV9 and TRBJ2-7; 10 bases agree with TRBD2. The V gene's germline CDR1 is SGDLS and CDR2 YYNGEE. This CDR3 has 14 amino acids. V lost 3 bases, J lost 3 bases, and 3 bases stayed unmatched. The CDR3 loop is CASSAGLASYEQYF. The CDR3 nucleotides are TGTGCCAGCAGCGCGGGACTAGCGAGCTACGAGCAGTACTTC. Drawing the rest from reference TRBV9 and TRBJ2-7, the complete variable domain is DSGVTQTPKHLITATGQRVTLRCSPRSGDLSVYWYQQSLDQGLQFLIQYYNGEERAKGNILERFSAQQFPDLHSELNLSSLELGDSALYFCASSAGLASYEQYFGPGTRLTVT.

This clone appeared once. The chain is built from TRBV9 and TRBJ2-7; 8 bases are a match to TRBD1. Trimming at V came to 3 bases and at J to 7 bases, leaving 3 bases not matched to a gene. Germline assignment: CDR1 SGDLS and CDR2 YYNGEE. The CDR3 loop spans 12 amino acids. CDR3 DNA sequence: TGTGCCAGCAGCGGGACAGGGTATGAGCAGTACTTC. It specifies CASSGTGYEQYF.

As regards this clone: Relative to the germline gene, one junction end is altered; a read error may explain this. The chain recombines TRBV28 with TRBJ2-3; TRBD2 matches at 8 bases. CDR3 size: 18 residues. CDR1 and CDR2 from the germline V gene are MDHEN and SYDVKM. CDR3 nucleotide sequence: TGTGCCAGCAGCTTATATCGGGCCCCCGCGGGAGGTGAAGATACGCAGTATTTT. It is translated as CASSLYRAPAGGEDTQYF. Together with reference TRBV28 and TRBJ2-3, the CDR3 gives the full variable domain: DVKVTQSSRYLVKRTGEKVFLECVQDMDHENMFWYRQDPGLGLRLIYFSYDVKMKEKGDIPEGYSVSREKKERFSLILESASTNQTSMYLCASSLYRAPAGGEDTQYFGPGTRLTVL.

The chain recombines TRBV28 with TRBJ1-1; D might be TRBD1 (6 bases). This CDR3 contains 16 residues. V lost 1 base and J 4 bases, leaving 16 bases between the germline ends. CDR1 is MDHEN and CDR2 is SYDVKM in the germline V gene. The CDR3 DNA reads TGTGCCAGCAGTTTATCCTGGACAGCCTGGGGCACTGAAGCTTTCTTT. Protein sequence: CASSLSWTAWGTEAFF.

The chain links TRBV28 to TRBJ1-5; 9 bases are a match to TRBD1. V was pared by 3 bases and J by 3 bases, with 6 bases of the junction left unmatched. CDR3 length: 16 amino acids. Looked up from germline, CDR1 is MDHEN and CDR2 is SYDVKM. The CDR3 coding sequence is TGTGCCAGCAGTTTTGAGGGGGACAGGGCCAATCAGCCCCAGCATTTT. Protein: CASSFEGDRANQPQHF.

The chain joins TRBV9 to TRBJ2-1; perhaps TRBD1 as D (5 bases). The CDR3 runs to 11 residues. With 2 bases removed from V and 9 bases from J, the gap between germline ends came to 6 bases. Germline CDR1 is SGDLS and CDR2 is YYNGEE. CDR3 amino acids: CASSVGAEQFF. CDR3 nucleotide sequence: TGTGCCAGCAGCGTTGGGGCTGAGCAGTTCTTC.

The chain couples TRBV19 to TRBJ2-7, with a weak D call TRBD1 (6 bases). Germline V lookup: CDR1 LNHDA, CDR2 SQIVND (reference sequence). CDR3 length: 13 amino acids. Trimming stripped 0 bases from V and 5 bases from J, with 8 bases between. In nucleotides, the CDR3 is TGTGCCAGTAGTATAGAACAGGGAAACGAGCAGTACTTC. Its translation is CASSIEQGNEQYF.

This clone was counted a single time. The chain uses TRBV9 and TRBJ1-4; 8 bases line up with TRBD1. From germline, CDR1 is SGDLS and CDR2 YYNGEE. Trimming removed 0 bases from V and 8 bases from J; junction bases left unmatched: 0. This CDR3 has 13 residues. The DNA of the CDR3 is TGTGCCAGCAGCGTAGGGGACAGGGAAAAACTGTTTTTT. It is translated as CASSVGDREKLFF. The whole variable domain, remainder taken from reference TRBV9 and TRBJ1-4, is DSGVTQTPKHLITATGQRVTLRCSPRSGDLSVYWYQQSLDQGLQFLIQYYNGEERAKGNILERFSAQQFPDLHSELNLSSLELGDSALYFCASSVGDREKLFFGSGTQLSVL.

The chain employs TRBV19 and TRBJ2-1, with 7 bases aligning to TRBD2. CDR3 length: 17 amino acids. The germline V gene has CDR1 LNHDA and CDR2 SQIVND (reference sequence). After removal of 4 bases from V and 0 bases from J, the junction contained 9 bases not matched to a gene. Here the CDR3 DNA reads TGTGCCAGTAGTAGAGGGTTTAGCGGGTCCTCCTACAATGAGCAGTTCTTC. Translation: CASSRGFSGSSYNEQFF.

This chain connects TRBV10-3 to TRBJ1-1; the match to TRBD1 covers 8 bases. Germline loops: CDR1 ENHRY, CDR2 SYGVKD. V shed 3 bases, J shed 0 bases, and the junction held 6 bases outside the gene matches. The CDR3 has 16 residues. The CDR3 bases are TGTGCCATCAGTGATCCAACAGGGGGAATGAACACTGAAGCTTTCTTT. Translation gives CAISDPTGGMNTEAFF.

The V gene is TRBV9, the J gene TRBJ2-3; 8 bases match TRBD1. After removal of 4 bases from V and 4 bases from J, the junction contained 11 bases not matched to a gene. The germline gives CDR1 SGDLS, CDR2 YYNGEE. CDR3 length equals 16 residues. The CDR3 nucleotides read TGTGCCAGCAGCCCCAGGGGGCTAGAAATCCCAGATACGCAGTATTTT. It yields the protein CASSPRGLEIPDTQYF.

In this sample, this clone turned up once. The chain combines TRBV27 with TRBJ2-2; 8 bases agree with TRBD1. Trimming cost V 7 bases and J 4 bases; bases outside gene matches: 11. The germline V gene encodes CDR1 MNHEY and CDR2 SMNVEV (reference sequence). The CDR3 contains 16 residues. The CDR3 is CASTRRGTGITGELFF. DNA for the CDR3: TGTGCCAGCACCCGAAGGGGGACAGGCATCACCGGGGAGCTGTTTTTT.

V and J are TRBV28 and TRBJ2-1; D uncertain. Trimming took 3 bases from V and 0 from J, leaving 12 bases between them. This CDR3 spans 16 amino acids. Looked up from germline, CDR1 is MDHEN and CDR2 is SYDVKM. This CDR3 is CASSLSRLSSYNEQFF. CDR3 DNA sequence: TGTGCCAGCAGTTTGAGTAGGCTTAGCTCCTACAATGAGCAGTTCTTC.

The V and J genes are TRBV7-7 and TRBJ1-3, with D perhaps TRBD1 (6 bases). Trimming stripped 1 base from V and 2 bases from J, with 9 bases between. Germline V gene data show CDR1 as SSHAT and CDR2 as FNYEAQ (reference sequence). The CDR3 runs 15 residues. CDR3 region: CASSLGWGPGNTIYF. CDR3 DNA: TGTGCCAGCAGCTTAGGGTGGGGGCCTGGAAACACCATATATTTT.

The gene calls are TRBV4-1 and TRBJ1-5; weak D call: TRBD1 (5 bases). The CDR3 is 16 residues long. With 4 bases removed from V and 4 bases from J, the gap between germline ends came to 17 bases. Germline loops: CDR1 MGHRA, CDR2 YSYEKL. In nucleotides, the CDR3 is TGCGCCAGCAGCCCACGCCCCGGGGCGGGTAATCAGCCCCAGCATTTT. Amino acid sequence: CASSPRPGAGNQPQHF.

The CDR3 DNA sequence: TGTGCCAGCAGCCAAAGAGGCGGCGGGGATGAGCAGTTCTTC. Translated: CASSQRGGGDEQFF. The chain joins TRBV9 to TRBJ2-1, with a weak D call TRBD2 (6 bases). The CDR3 runs to 14 residues. The V gene lost 4 bases and the J gene lost 8 bases, with 16 bases spanning the gap. Per the germline V gene, CDR1 is SGDLS and CDR2 is YYNGEE. The whole variable domain, remainder taken from reference TRBV9 and TRBJ2-1, is DSGVTQTPKHLITATGQRVTLRCSPRSGDLSVYWYQQSLDQGLQFLIQYYNGEERAKGNILERFSAQQFPDLHSELNLSSLELGDSALYFCASSQRGGGDEQFFGPGTRLTVL.

J is TRBJ2-6 and V is TRBV2, with D hard to call. The CDR3 extends over 12 amino acids. V was clipped by 8 bases and J by 2 bases, with 4 bases between them. The V gene's germline CDR1 is SNHLY and CDR2 FYNNEI. CDR3 bases: TGTGCCAGCGAGGCTGGGGCCAACGTCCTGACTTTC. Amino acids: CASEAGANVLTF.

The gene calls are TRBV7-9 and TRBJ1-3; D is uncertain. CDR1 is SEHNR and CDR2 is FQNEAQ in the germline V gene (reference sequence). CDR3 length: 12 residues. V was clipped by 1 base and J by 3 bases, with 1 base between them. The CDR3 loop reads CASSLGGNTIYF. The CDR3 DNA reads TGTGCCAGCAGCTTAGGTGGAAACACCATATATTTT. Full variable domain (outside the CDR3, taken from reference TRBV7-9 and TRBJ1-3): DTGVSQNPRHKITKRGQNVTFRCDPISEHNRLYWYRQTLGQGPEFLTYFQNEAQLEKSRLLSDRFSAERPKGSFSTLEIQRTEQGDSAMYLCASSLGGNTIYFGEGSWLTVV.

The chain carries TRBV10-2 and TRBJ2-7; 9 bases fit TRBD2. The length of the CDR3 is 13 residues. The V and J ends lost 6 bases and 5 bases, in that order; junction bases with no gene match: 5. Germline V lookup: CDR1 WSHSY, CDR2 SAAADI. This CDR3 reads CASSTGTSNEQYF. The CDR3 region has the DNA TGCGCCAGCAGCACCGGGACTAGCAACGAGCAGTACTTC.

CDR3 amino acids: CASSSLRLDQPQHF. CDR3 DNA: TGTGCCAGTAGCTCACTCAGGTTAGATCAGCCCCAGCATTTT. The chain employs TRBV19 and TRBJ1-5; no firm D call. V lost 6 bases to trimming and J lost 5 bases, with 14 bases between them. Germline V gene sequence: CDR1 LNHDA, CDR2 SQIVND (reference sequence). This CDR3 is built from 14 residues.

The chain links TRBV7-9 to TRBJ2-1; D call uncertain. The CDR3 extends over 15 amino acids. The ends were cut back, 6 bases at V and 1 base at J, with 13 bases in the middle. Germline loops: CDR1 SEHNR, CDR2 FQNEAQ (reference sequence). The CDR3 loop is CASSFDWGSYNEQFF. DNA of the CDR3: TGTGCCAGCAGTTTTGACTGGGGTTCCTACAATGAGCAGTTCTTC.

The V gene is TRBV19, the J gene TRBJ2-1; no clear D. The CDR3 extends over 10 amino acids. Germline values: CDR1 LNHDA, CDR2 SQIVND (reference sequence). Trimming pared 6 bases from V and 7 bases from J, leaving 4 bases between. The chain's CDR3 is CASSGNEQFF. In DNA, the CDR3 is TGTGCCAGTAGCGGAAATGAGCAGTTCTTC.